This TCR beta chain is drawn from a study of blood T cells in healthy people across ages. Findings of the study overall: Expanded clonotype shifts may have been confounded, as the donors had an unknown CMV status. Naive T cell percentage by flow cytometry tracked strongly with beta diversity.

Germline CDR1 is DFQATT and CDR2 is SNEGSKA (reference sequence). Germline trimming cut 5 bases from V and 5 bases from J; bases unmatched to any gene: 8. The CDR3 is made up of 13 amino acids. Combining a sample-barcoded 5' primer with a J-beta primer mix, a second PCR ran for about 7 to 11 cycles. Every single cDNA molecule received a tag from a template-switch adaptor with 12 random nucleotides. Each sample yielded at least 2.5 million CDR3-containing paired-end reads. TCRdb reprocessed the 5' RACE reads with MiXCR, giving one entry per CDR3 protein. The sample includes around 2 million distinct CDR3 sequences, about two fifths seen only once; the top ten take roughly 24%. On this clonotype: The antigen remains unidentified.

Sequences were obtained from blood. The chain combines TRBV20-1 with TRBJ1-2; 7 positions agree with TRBD1. This receptor was obtained from a human donor in good health. CDR3 sequence: CSAARQGGYGYTF. The CDR3 DNA reads TGCAGTGCTGCCAGACAGGGAGGGTATGGCTACACCTTC.